These 22 T cell receptor beta chains were sequenced from one sample in a study of identical twins listed by TCRdb under 2016. The library was built by means of 5' RACE. These reads were obtained on an Illumina HiSeq 2000. TCRdb itself trimmed the public reads at Q25 with fastp, ran MiXCR and retained productive beta chains. Rows with a matching CDR3 protein are joined into one entry that keeps the most common DNA and genes. The sample table contains approximately 210,000 distinct CDR3 sequences; only one count was recorded for about 6.7% of them. The biggest ten clones account for more than 12% of the sample. The sample also formed part of further work on T cells expressing NK-cell markers.

Input material: CD8+ T cells sorted from blood. Source of these receptors: a woman aged 18-30 years in good health.

The rearrangement uses TRBV20-1 and TRBJ2-1; 10 bases are shared with TRBD2. CDR3 length: 16 residues. Unmatched junction bases numbered 5, after V lost 0 bases and J lost 3 bases. Per the germline V gene, CDR1 is DFQATT and CDR2 is SNEGSKA (reference sequence). Here the CDR3 DNA reads TGCAGTGCTAGAGATGGCAGCGGGGGGGACTACAATGAGCAGTTCTTC. This translates into CSARDGSGGDYNEQFF.

This clonotype appeared many times. The rearrangement uses TRBV27 and TRBJ1-6, with 7 positions matching TRBD1. Germline lookup yields CDR1 MNHEY and CDR2 SMNVEV (reference sequence). The CDR3 is made up of 14 amino acids. Germline trimming cut 4 bases from V and 8 bases from J; bases unmatched to any gene: 5. CDR3 in amino acids: CASSSLQGDSPLHF. For the CDR3, the DNA is TGTGCCAGCAGTTCTTTGCAGGGGGATTCACCCCTCCACTTT.

This clonotype turned up a few times. In DNA form, the CDR3 reads TGTGCCTGGAGTGTACACCGGGGCTCTGAAGCTTTCTTT. It yields the protein CAWSVHRGSEAFF. This chain joins TRBV30 and TRBJ1-1, with D possibly being TRBD1 (5 bases). The CDR3 extends over 13 amino acids. CDR1 is GTSNPN, CDR2 SVGIG, per germline (reference sequence). V was trimmed by 0 bases and J by 6 bases, leaving 11 bases between them.

At least ten counts were recorded for this clonotype. This chain connects TRBV25-1 to TRBJ1-5; D gene uncertain. Germline values: CDR1 MGHDK, CDR2 SYGVNS. The V end was cut by 3 bases, the J end by 3 bases, with 9 bases between. This CDR3 has 14 residues. In nucleotides, the CDR3 is TGTGCCAGCAGTGATAATAGTTACAATCAGCCCCAGCATTTT. Amino acid sequence: CASSDNSYNQPQHF.

The chain couples TRBV6-2 or TRBV6-3 to TRBJ2-2; no firm D call. The CDR3 is made up of 18 amino acids. Germline V gene sequence: CDR1 MNHEY, CDR2 SVGEGT. The V end lost 5 bases, the J end lost 5 bases, and 24 bases lay between the germline ends. In DNA form, the CDR3 reads TGTGCCAGCAGTCCACTTATGAGTCAGGTGACCTTAACCGGGGAGCTGTTTTTT. This translates into CASSPLMSQVTLTGELFF.

V is TRBV12-3 or TRBV12-4 and J is TRBJ2-1; the D is unclear. The CDR3 is made up of 13 amino acids. V lost 5 bases and J 4 bases, leaving 9 bases between the germline ends. The CDR3 loop reads CASSMGEYNEQFF. In nucleotides, the CDR3 is TGTGCCAGCAGTATGGGCGAATACAATGAGCAGTTCTTC.

The table lists this clonotype with a few counts. This chain joins TRBV5-5 and TRBJ2-1, with D tentatively TRBD2 (5 bases). Trimming cost V 0 bases and J 10 bases, with 11 bases left between them. Germline V gives CDR1 SGHKS, CDR2 YYEKEE (reference sequence). This CDR3 contains 13 residues. CDR3 in amino acids: CASSLAEGMEQFF. CDR3 nucleotides: TGTGCCAGCAGCTTGGCAGAGGGAATGGAGCAGTTCTTC.

The J gene is TRBJ2-3, the V gene TRBV19, with D tentatively TRBD2 (5 bases). Per germline, CDR1 LNHDA and CDR2 SQIVND (reference sequence). The CDR3 is 11 residues long. The germline V and J ends were trimmed by 8 bases and 6 bases, with 9 bases remaining between them. CDR3: CASRVADTQYF. The CDR3 nucleotides read TGTGCCAGTCGAGTAGCGGATACGCAGTATTTT.

The gene calls are TRBV7-2 and TRBJ2-5; TRBD2 aligns across 7 bases. The CDR3 spans 15 residues. With 4 bases clipped from V and 0 bases from J, the junction kept 5 bases outside the gene matches. Germline assignment: CDR1 SGHTA and CDR2 FQGNSA. The CDR3 nucleotides read TGTGCCAGCAGCTCATTCCTAGCGGACCAAGAGACCCAGTACTTC. As protein: CASSSFLADQETQYF.

This clonotype was picked up a small number of times. This chain uses TRBV5-1 with TRBJ2-2; no definite D call. This CDR3 has 13 residues. The germline CDR1 and CDR2 sequences are SGHRS and YFSETQ. V lost 1 base and J 2 bases, leaving 3 bases between the germline ends. CDR3 region: CASSLRNTGELFF. The CDR3 nucleotides are TGCGCCAGCAGCTTGAGAAACACCGGGGAGCTGTTTTTT.

The chain combines TRBV27 with TRBJ2-7; tentatively, D is TRBD1 or TRBD2 (5 bases each). Germline CDR1 reads MNHEY; CDR2 reads SMNVEV (reference sequence). V was clipped by 7 bases and J by 6 bases, with 13 bases between them. There are 12 residues in the CDR3. CDR3 coding DNA: TGTGCCAGCACCGCCGGGGCAGGCGAGCAGTACTTC. Protein: CASTAGAGEQYF.

This clonotype was seen many times. This sequence joins TRBV21-1 and TRBJ2-5. TRBV21-1 is classified as a pseudogene. CDR3 length: 14 amino acids. For the CDR3, the DNA is TGTGCCAGCAGCAATCTGGGGGACGAAGAGACCCAGTACTTC. This encodes CASSNLGDEETQYF.

The chain recombines TRBV6-2 or TRBV6-3 with TRBJ1-2; D call uncertain. The length of the CDR3 is 11 residues. Germline V gives CDR1 MNHEY, CDR2 SVGEGT. V lost 11 bases and J 5 bases, leaving 12 bases between the germline ends. The CDR3, as DNA: TGTGCCGCCACAGATTTATATGGCTACACCTTC. It specifies CAATDLYGYTF.

This clonotype was observed many times. This chain joins TRBV3-1 and TRBJ1-5; no firm D call. Germline assignment: CDR1 LGHDT and CDR2 YNNKEL (reference sequence). The CDR3 is 15 residues long. Trimming stripped 0 bases from V and 4 bases from J, with 10 bases between. The CDR3 reads CASSQDSAANQPQHF. The CDR3 DNA reads TGTGCCAGCAGCCAAGATTCGGCAGCTAATCAGCCCCAGCATTTT.

This clonotype came up many times. The chain links TRBV12-3 or TRBV12-4 to TRBJ2-3; a possible D gene is TRBD2 (5 bases). The CDR3 loop spans 13 amino acids. Trimming took off 2 bases at V and 4 bases at J, with 7 bases between the two ends. CDR3 region: CASSLTGADTQYF. CDR3 DNA sequence: TGTGCCAGCAGTTTAACCGGGGCAGATACGCAGTATTTT.

This clonotype was counted ten times or more. The chain recombines TRBV7-8 with TRBJ2-3; weak D call: TRBD1 (5 bases). V lost 1 base to trimming and J lost 2 bases, with 13 bases between them. Germline V gene lookup returns CDR1 SGHVS and CDR2 FQNEAQ. The CDR3 loop spans 16 amino acids. The CDR3 loop reads CASSLGVSRATDTQYF. CDR3 DNA sequence: TGTGCCAGCAGCTTAGGTGTTAGCAGGGCCACAGATACGCAGTATTTT.

This sequence joins TRBV11-2 and TRBJ1-1, with 9 positions matching TRBD1. CDR1 is SGHAT and CDR2 is FQNNGV in the germline V gene. V was clipped by 3 bases and J by 11 bases; unmatched bases: 10. This CDR3 has 14 amino acids. In nucleotides, the CDR3 is TGTGCCAGCAGCTTGGGGACAGGGCACGTGCATGCTTTCTTT. It codes for CASSLGTGHVHAFF.

V is TRBV11-2 and J is TRBJ2-2; D not resolved. Germline V gene data show CDR1 as SGHAT and CDR2 as FQNNGV. There are 12 residues in the CDR3. V was cut by 4 bases and J by 6 bases, with 6 bases left in between. The chain's CDR3 is CASSSSSGELFF. DNA of the CDR3: TGTGCCAGCAGCTCAAGCTCCGGGGAGCTGTTTTTT.

This clonotype was seen at least ten times. The chain employs TRBV29-1 and TRBJ2-3; D is unresolved. The V end was cut by 4 bases, the J end by 3 bases, with 8 bases between. Germline lookup yields CDR1 SQVTM and CDR2 ANQGSEA. This CDR3 spans 12 amino acids. In DNA form, the CDR3 reads TGCAGCGTTGTTCTCTCTACAGATACGCAGTATTTT. The encoded protein is CSVVLSTDTQYF.

This clonotype has only a few counts. This rearrangement joins TRBV10-3 to TRBJ2-7; D is ambiguous. CDR1 is ENHRY, CDR2 SYGVKD, per germline. The CDR3 loop spans 15 amino acids. V was clipped by 4 bases and J by 3 bases, with 16 bases between them. The CDR3 protein is CAISASTSALYEQYF. DNA of the CDR3: TGTGCCATCAGTGCTTCGACATCAGCCCTCTACGAGCAGTACTTC.

In its sample, this clonotype was seen many times. The chain has TRBV9 and TRBJ1-5; 10 bases line up with TRBD1. V gave up 3 bases and J gave up 7 bases; unmatched junction bases: 4. This CDR3 contains 14 residues. Germline V gene lookup returns CDR1 SGDLS and CDR2 YYNGEE. CDR3 residues: CASSETGGPQPQHF. CDR3 nucleotide sequence: TGTGCCAGCAGCGAGACAGGGGGCCCGCAGCCCCAGCATTTT.

Many counts were recorded for this clonotype. The chain links TRBV12-3 or TRBV12-4 to TRBJ2-7; weak D call: TRBD2 (6 bases). CDR3 length equals 15 residues. V gave up 5 bases and J gave up 2 bases, with 16 bases separating them. In DNA form, the CDR3 reads TGTGCCAGCAGTCCAGCCGGGACTCCAACCTACGAGCAGTACTTC. This codes for CASSPAGTPTYEQYF.